This T cell receptor (beta chain) was captured by sequencing in a study of T cell responses to AZD1222 COVID-19 vaccine (dated by TCRdb to 2020 to 2022). Regarding the study in general: A total of approximately 240 trial participants underwent TCR sequencing, of whom approximately 210 received two doses of AZD1222 and around 25 received two doses of the MenACWY control vaccine. Enrollment into the trials was organized by age into subgroups of 18-55, 56-69 and 70-plus years, and those subgroups contained roughly 160, 29 and 62 TCR-sequenced participants, respectively. General conclusions and limits of the study: Because no day 14 peak-response samples were available, the repertoires could be characterized only after the peak T cell response. Reportedly, close to half of the unique spike-specific TCRs recognized epitopes lying outside the regions that are mutated in the B.1.351 and B.1.1.7 variants. After two AZD1222 doses, spike-specific TCR breadth and depth were significantly higher than at day 0 and than in MenACWY recipients. Participants were mostly white British, with more females than males. The authors suggested clonal diversity may have been underestimated. In the small 56-69-year group, the increase in depth fell short of significance, most likely because of low power. Only 5 to 7 AZD1222 recipients were SARS-CoV-2 seropositive at baseline, limiting conclusions about previously exposed vaccinees. Vaccine-associated CD4 TCRs spanned the whole spike protein, with dominant responses in regions 160-218 and 743-854.

CDR1 and CDR2 were assigned from the germline V gene (reference sequence) as LGHDT and YNNKEL. The CDR3, cysteine through phenylalanine, is 15 amino acids long. Only the CDR3 DNA stays, 45 bases, in frame from base 1. The trim is 1 base for V and 7 bases for J, with a gap of 14 bases between the germline ends. Points on this clone: Its antigen specificity is not known. No per-base quality is available; no much larger clone lies one base away.

The time point label, read with the paper, signifies: about 28 days (+/-7) after the second vaccine dose. AZD1222 recipients given second doses at about 4 weeks or at about 12 weeks were pooled, since spike-specific TCR depth and breadth were not found to differ between the two schedules. Vaccinee samples were obtained from the UK trials COV001 and COV002, which included a single-blind randomized controlled phase 2/3 trial of AZD1222 (ChAdOx1 nCoV-19) in healthy adults. For TCRbeta chain sequencing, PBMC samples from trial participants were taken at day 0 and at day 28 after the second dose. The CDR3 regions of human TCRbeta chains were analyzed by immunosequencing. As for the authors' bioinformatics: TCRs in the repertoires were matched against a reference library of SARS-CoV-2-specific TCRs that had been generated with the MIRA antigen-specificity platform. Breadth was defined as the fraction of unique TCRs that were SARS-CoV-2-associated. Depth was defined as the fraction of total T cells that were SARS-CoV-2-associated. Using the MIRA data, each spike-specific TCR was assigned both to the spike region to which the TCR was reactive and to a CD4 or CD8 class. Log10-transformed breadth and depth values were compared by one-way ANOVA with Sidak's multiple comparisons tests. TCRdb re-hosts the immuneACCESS table, in-frame sequences only. Its copies lack some clones; in the studies checked, an unresolved V gene accounts for under half of them, and the cause for the rest is not known. V and J calls and clone size are those listed in that table; D and trimming were worked out from the DNA. This sample is represented by 120,000 or so clones; 84% of them were singletons. The ten top clones hold roughly a quarter of the sample.

This receptor was identified in an adult who received the AZD1222 COVID-19 vaccine. Source: peripheral blood, taken 28 days after the second AZD1222 dose. This receptor chain uses TRBV3-1 (or the pseudogene TRBV3-2) and TRBJ1-5; no D gene can be assigned with confidence. The sequenced DNA: TGTGCCAGCAGCCAAGGACGGTGGGTCCGACAGCCCCAGCATTTT. Translated, this gives CASSQGRWVRQPQHF.